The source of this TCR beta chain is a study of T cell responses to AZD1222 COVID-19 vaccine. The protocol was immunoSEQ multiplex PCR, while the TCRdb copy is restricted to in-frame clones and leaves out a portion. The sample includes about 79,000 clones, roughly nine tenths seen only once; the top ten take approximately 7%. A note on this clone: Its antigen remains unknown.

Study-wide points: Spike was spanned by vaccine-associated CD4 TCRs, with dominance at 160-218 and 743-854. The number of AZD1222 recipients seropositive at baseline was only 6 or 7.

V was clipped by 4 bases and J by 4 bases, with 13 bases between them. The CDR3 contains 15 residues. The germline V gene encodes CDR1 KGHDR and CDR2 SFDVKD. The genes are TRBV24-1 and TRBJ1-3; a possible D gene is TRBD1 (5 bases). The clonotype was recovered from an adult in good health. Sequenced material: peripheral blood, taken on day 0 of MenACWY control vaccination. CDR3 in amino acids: CATSDGSGGGNTIYF. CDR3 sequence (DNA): TGTGCCACCAGTGACGGGTCGGGGGGAGGAAACACCATATATTTT.